This TCR beta chain stems from a study of cytomegalovirus exposure and HLA in healthy donors. The CDR3 extends over 14 amino acids. 60 Vbeta and 13 Jbeta primers were used in PCR. The method was immunoSEQ multiplex PCR; TCRdb's version includes in-frame clones alone and lacks a portion of them. This sample has 150,000 or so clones; roughly 85% occur once, and the top ten carry over 13%. The clonotype originates from a man aged 45-65 years in good health and CMV-seropositive. The chain has TRBV7-5 and TRBJ1-1; the DNA was not used to check the table's D call, TRBD1. TRBV7-5 represents a pseudogene. Sequenced: PBMCs. The CDR3 DNA follows: TGTGTCAGAAGCACCCGAACAGGGGACACTGAAGCTTTCTTT. This sequence encodes CVRSTRTGDTEAFF.